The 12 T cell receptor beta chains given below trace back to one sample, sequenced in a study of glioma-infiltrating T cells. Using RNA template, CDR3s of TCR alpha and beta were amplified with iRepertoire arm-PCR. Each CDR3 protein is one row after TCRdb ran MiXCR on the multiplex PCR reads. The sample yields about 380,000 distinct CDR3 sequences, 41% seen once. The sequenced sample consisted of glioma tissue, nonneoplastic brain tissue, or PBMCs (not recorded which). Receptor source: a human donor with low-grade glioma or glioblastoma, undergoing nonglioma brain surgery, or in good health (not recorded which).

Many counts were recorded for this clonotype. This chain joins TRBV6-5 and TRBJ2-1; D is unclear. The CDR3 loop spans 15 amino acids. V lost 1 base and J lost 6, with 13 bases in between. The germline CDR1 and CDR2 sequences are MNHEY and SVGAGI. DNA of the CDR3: TGTGCCAGCAGTTACTATCGGCAGGCCACCAATGAGCAGTTCTTC. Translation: CASSYYRQATNEQFF.

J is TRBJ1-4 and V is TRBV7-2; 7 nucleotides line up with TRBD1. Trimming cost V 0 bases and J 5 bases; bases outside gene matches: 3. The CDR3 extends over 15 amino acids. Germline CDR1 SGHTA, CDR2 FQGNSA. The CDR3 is CASSLAGGVNEKLFF. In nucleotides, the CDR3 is TGTGCCAGCAGCTTAGCAGGGGGCGTGAATGAAAAACTGTTTTTT.

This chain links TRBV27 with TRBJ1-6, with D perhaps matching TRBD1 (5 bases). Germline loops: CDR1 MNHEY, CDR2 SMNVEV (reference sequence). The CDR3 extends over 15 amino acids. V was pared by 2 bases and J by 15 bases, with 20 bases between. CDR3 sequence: CASSLEPGSWGSLHF. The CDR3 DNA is TGTGCCAGCAGTTTAGAGCCGGGCTCCTGGGGCAGCCTCCACTTT.

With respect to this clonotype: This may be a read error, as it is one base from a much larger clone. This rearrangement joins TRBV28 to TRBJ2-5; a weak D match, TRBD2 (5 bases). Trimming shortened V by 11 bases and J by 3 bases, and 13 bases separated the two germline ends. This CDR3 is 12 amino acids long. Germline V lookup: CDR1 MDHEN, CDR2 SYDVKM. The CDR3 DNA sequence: TGTGCCGTCGGGAATCCAAAAGAGACCCAGTACTTC. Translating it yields CAVGNPKETQYF.

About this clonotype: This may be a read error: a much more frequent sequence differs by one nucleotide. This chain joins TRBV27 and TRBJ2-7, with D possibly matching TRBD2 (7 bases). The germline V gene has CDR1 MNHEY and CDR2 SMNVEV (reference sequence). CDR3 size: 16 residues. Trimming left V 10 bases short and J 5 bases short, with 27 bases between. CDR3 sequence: CATSRDSGGGLNEQYF. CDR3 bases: TGTGCCACCAGCAGAGATTCCGGCGGGGGCTTAAACGAGCAGTACTTC.

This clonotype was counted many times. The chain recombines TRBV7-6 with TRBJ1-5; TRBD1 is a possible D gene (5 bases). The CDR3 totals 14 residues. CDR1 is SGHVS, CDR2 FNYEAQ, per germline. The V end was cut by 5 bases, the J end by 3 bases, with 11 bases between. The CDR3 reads CASSPRGTNQPQHF. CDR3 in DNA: TGTGCCAGCAGCCCCCGGGGGACCAATCAGCCCCAGCATTTT.

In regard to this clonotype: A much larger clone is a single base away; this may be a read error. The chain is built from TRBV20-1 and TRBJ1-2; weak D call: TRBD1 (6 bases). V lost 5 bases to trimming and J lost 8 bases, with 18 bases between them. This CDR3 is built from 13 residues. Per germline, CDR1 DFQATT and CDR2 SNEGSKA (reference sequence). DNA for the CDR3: TGCAGTGCTCTGAGGGCAGGGGTGCTAGGCTACACCTTC. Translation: CSALRAGVLGYTF.

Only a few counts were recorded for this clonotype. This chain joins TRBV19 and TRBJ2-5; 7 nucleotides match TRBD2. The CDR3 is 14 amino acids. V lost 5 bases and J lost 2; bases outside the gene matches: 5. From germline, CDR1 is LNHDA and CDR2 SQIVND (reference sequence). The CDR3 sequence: CASSSGRFQETQYF. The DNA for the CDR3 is TGTGCCAGTAGTTCCGGGAGGTTTCAAGAGACCCAGTACTTC.

DNA for the CDR3: TGTGCCAGCAGCTTAGGGTTTGCAGATACGCAGTATTTT. This sequence encodes CASSLGFADTQYF. The chain links TRBV7-6 to TRBJ2-3; D ambiguous. Looked up from germline, CDR1 is SGHVS and CDR2 is FNYEAQ. Trimming removed 1 base at V and 4 bases at J, with 6 bases between. This CDR3 contains 13 residues.

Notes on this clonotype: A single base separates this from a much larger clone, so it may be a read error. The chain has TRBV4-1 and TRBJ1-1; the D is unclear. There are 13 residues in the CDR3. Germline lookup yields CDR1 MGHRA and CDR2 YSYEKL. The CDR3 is CASSQGRNTKAFF. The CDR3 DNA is TGCGCCAGCAGCCAAGGCAGGAACACTAAAGCTTTCTTT.

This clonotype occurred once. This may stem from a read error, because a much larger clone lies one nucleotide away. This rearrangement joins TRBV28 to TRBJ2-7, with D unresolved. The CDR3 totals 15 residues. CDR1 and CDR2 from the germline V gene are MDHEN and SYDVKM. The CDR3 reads CASSLFKFHPYERYF. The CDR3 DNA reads TGTGCCAGCAGTTTATTTAAGTTCCACCCCTACGAGCGGTACTTC.

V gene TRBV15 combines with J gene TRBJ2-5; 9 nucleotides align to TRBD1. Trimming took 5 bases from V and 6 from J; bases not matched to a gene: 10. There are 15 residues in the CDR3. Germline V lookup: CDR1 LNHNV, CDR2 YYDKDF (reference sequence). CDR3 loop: CATSARTGDAKTQYF. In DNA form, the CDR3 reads TGTGCCACCAGCGCCCGGACAGGGGATGCAAAGACCCAGTACTTC.